In this sample, the clone carrying this T cell receptor beta chain turned up a few times. This specimen belongs to a study of blood T cell repertoires in COVID-19. Generated by immunoSEQ multiplex PCR, the TCRdb table keeps only in-frame clones and is missing some. Here the sample spans fewer than 250,000 clones, roughly 80% being singletons. Sequenced sample: peripheral blood. The source of this sequence is a human donor in a cohort sampled during active COVID-19.

This CDR3 is CASSGYRALSYGYTF. Here the CDR3 DNA reads TGTGCCAGCAGCGGATACAGGGCCCTCTCCTATGGCTACACCTTC. J is TRBJ1-2 and V is TRBV9, with D possibly being TRBD1 (6 bases). The V gene's germline CDR1 is SGDLS and CDR2 YYNGEE. There are 15 residues in the CDR3. The V end lost 3 bases, the J end lost 4 bases, and 16 bases lay between the germline ends. The full variable domain, its missing parts supplied by reference TRBV9 and TRBJ1-2, is DSGVTQTPKHLITATGQRVTLRCSPRSGDLSVYWYQQSLDQGLQFLIQYYNGEERAKGNILERFSAQQFPDLHSELNLSSLELGDSALYFCASSGYRALSYGYTFGSGTRLTVV.